This T cell receptor beta chain was sequenced for a study of blood T cell repertoires in COVID-19. As for the study in general: PBMCs, B-cell-depleted T cells, or T cells provided the cDNA or gDNA that made up the material.

The assay was immunoSEQ multiplex PCR, and TCRdb's table has in-frame clones only and misses some. The sample includes 11,000 or so clones, 82% of them seen just once. The CDR3 consists of 16 residues. The J segment lost 6 bases and the V segment lost 1 base, leaving 11 bases of the junction unmatched. Germline CDR1 and CDR2: LGHDT and YNNKEL (reference sequence). The source material was peripheral blood. V gene TRBV3-1 (or the pseudogene TRBV3-2) combines with J gene TRBJ1-1, with 7 positions matching TRBD1. The TCR originated in an elderly man with acute or convalescent COVID-19. CDR3 region: CASSQVSRRGISEAFF. CDR3 DNA sequence: TGTGCCAGCAGCCAAGTTTCGCGCAGGGGGATCTCTGAAGCTTTCTTT.